The clone carrying this T cell receptor (beta chain) was observed at least ten times. The CDR3 runs 15 residues. The germline CDR1 and CDR2 sequences are SGHAT and FQNNGV. V shed 1 base and J shed 5 bases, with 14 bases lying between them. This sample was included in a study of early T cells in non-severe SARS-CoV-2 infection. TCRdb re-called the 5' RACE reads with MiXCR, one entry per CDR3 protein. The sample has 62,000 or so distinct CDR3 sequences; less than 10% are singletons. The TCR comes from an adult who was a healthcare worker with PCR-confirmed SARS-CoV-2 infection or an uninfected control (not recorded which). The sample consisted of whole blood. The chain employs TRBV11-2 and TRBJ2-5, with D possibly matching TRBD1 (5 bases). Here the CDR3 reads CASSLVGHRGETQYF. CDR3 in DNA: TGTGCCAGCAGCTTAGTCGGACACCGTGGGGAGACCCAGTACTTC.